A single sample gave rise to the 26 T cell receptor beta chains below, sequenced in a study of cytomegalovirus exposure and HLA in healthy donors. 60 Vbeta and 13 Jbeta primers were used in PCR. Here immunoSEQ multiplex PCR was the method, and the copy in TCRdb shows in-frame clones only, minus some. The data hold roughly 80,000 clones, with around 67% observed a single time. Sequenced input: PBMCs. The receptors derive from a woman between 50 and 59 years old in good health and CMV-seropositive.

With respect to this clone: The sample carries other DNA sequences with the same CDR3. The CDR3 reads CASSLAGGDYGYTF. The CDR3 coding sequence is TGTGCCAGCAGCTTAGCGGGCGGGGACTATGGCTACACCTTC. The chain couples TRBV7-9 to TRBJ1-2; D remains unclear. V lost 0 bases, J lost 3 bases, and 8 bases lay in between. Germline values: CDR1 SEHNR, CDR2 FQNEAQ (reference sequence). The length of the CDR3 is 14 residues. Full variable domain (remainder filled in from reference TRBV7-9 and TRBJ1-2): DTGVSQNPRHKITKRGQNVTFRCDPISEHNRLYWYRQTLGQGPEFLTYFQNEAQLEKSRLLSDRFSAERPKGSFSTLEIQRTEQGDSAMYLCASSLAGGDYGYTFGSGTRLTVV.

This clone was counted only a few times. The chain couples TRBV7-2 to TRBJ2-2, with 8 bases that match TRBD2. From germline, CDR1 is SGHTA and CDR2 FQGNSA. Losses at the gene ends were 0 bases for V and 3 bases for J; bases not matched to a gene: 6. CDR3 length: 17 residues. The CDR3 reads CASSLAASGRDTGELFF. The CDR3 DNA reads as TGTGCCAGCAGCTTAGCCGCTAGCGGGCGGGACACCGGGGAGCTGTTTTTT.

This clone was recorded a few times. The chain couples TRBV19 to TRBJ1-6; 7 bases are shared with TRBD1. Trimming took 11 bases from V and 0 from J; bases not matched to a gene: 10. The CDR3 runs 16 residues. Germline V lookup: CDR1 LNHDA, CDR2 SQIVND (reference sequence). CDR3 residues: CAGLFDRVSYNSPLHF. The CDR3 DNA follows: TGTGCCGGACTTTTTGACAGGGTCTCCTATAATTCACCCCTCCACTTT.

The rearrangement links TRBV19 to TRBJ2-2, with D possibly being TRBD2 (6 bases). V was clipped by 7 bases and J by 2 bases, with 11 bases between them. Germline CDR1 and CDR2: LNHDA and SQIVND (reference sequence). This CDR3 comprises 14 residues. The DNA for the CDR3 is TGTGCCAGTACCCCCGGACTAAACACCGGGGAGCTGTTTTTT. Its translation: CASTPGLNTGELFF.

The V and J genes are TRBV5-1 and TRBJ2-1, with TRBD2 matching 8 bases. The germline V gene has CDR1 SGHRS and CDR2 YFSETQ. The J segment lost 4 bases and the V segment lost 1 base, leaving 4 bases of the junction unmatched. The CDR3 is made up of 15 amino acids. The CDR3 here is CASSLTSGHYNEQFF. The CDR3 region has the DNA TGCGCCAGCAGCTTGACTAGCGGACATTACAATGAGCAGTTCTTC.

CDR3 sequence: CASSLRQGTDTQYF. CDR3 coding DNA: TGTGCCAGCAGTTTAAGACAGGGGACAGATACGCAGTATTTT. V gene TRBV28 combines with J gene TRBJ2-3; 8 bases align to TRBD1. Per the germline V gene, CDR1 is MDHEN and CDR2 is SYDVKM. The CDR3 covers 14 residues. The ends lost 2 bases at V and 3 bases at J; junction bases unmatched: 1.

The chain uses TRBV11-3 and TRBJ2-1, with 9 positions matching TRBD1. CDR3 length: 16 residues. Germline trimming cut 4 bases from V and 4 bases from J; bases unmatched to any gene: 8. Germline V gene sequence: CDR1 SGHNT, CDR2 YENEEA. In DNA, the CDR3 is TGTGCCAGCAGCTCCCCGGGACAGGGAAGATACAATGAGCAGTTCTTC. Amino acids: CASSSPGQGRYNEQFF.

This clone was detected once. The gene calls are TRBV12-5 and TRBJ2-1; a weak D match, TRBD1 (5 bases). Germline V gene sequence: CDR1 LGHNT, CDR2 FRNRAP. The CDR3 consists of 13 residues. V was cut by 8 bases and J by 3 bases, with 11 bases left in between. CDR3 DNA: TGTGCTAGTCAGGGCAGCCGCTACAATGAGCAGTTCTTC. It translates to CASQGSRYNEQFF.

The V gene is TRBV11-2, the J gene TRBJ2-2; 10 positions match TRBD1. Per germline, CDR1 SGHAT and CDR2 FQNNGV. This CDR3 has 15 amino acids. Germline trimming cut 3 bases from V and 5 bases from J; bases unmatched to any gene: 3. The CDR3 loop is CASSFVDRGTGELFF. The CDR3 DNA reads TGTGCCAGCAGCTTCGTGGACAGGGGGACCGGGGAGCTGTTTTTT.

V usage is TRBV9 and J usage is TRBJ1-4; D might be TRBD1 (5 bases). CDR3 length: 14 amino acids. V lost 0 bases to trimming and J lost 5 bases, with 8 bases between them. The germline CDR1 and CDR2 sequences are SGDLS and YYNGEE. The CDR3 here is CASSVGGGNEKLFF. The CDR3 DNA reads TGTGCCAGCAGCGTAGGCGGGGGGAATGAAAAACTGTTTTTT.

This clone is a singleton in its sample. The gene calls are TRBV18 and TRBJ1-2, with D possibly matching TRBD1 (5 bases). The germline gives CDR1 KGHSH, CDR2 LQKENI. V gave up 5 bases and J gave up 3 bases, with 13 bases separating them. The CDR3 length is 14 residues. CDR3 region: CASSLGTGDYGYTF. The CDR3 DNA is TGTGCCAGCTCATTGGGGACGGGGGACTATGGCTACACCTTC. Full variable domain (outside the CDR3, taken from reference TRBV18 and TRBJ1-2): NAGVMQNPRHLVRRRGQEARLRCSPMKGHSHVYWYRQLPEEGLKFMVYLQKENIIDESGMPKERFSAEFPKEGPSILRIQQVVRGDSAAYFCASSLGTGDYGYTFGSGTRLTVV.

This clone came up once. The V call is TRBV7-9, the J call TRBJ1-2; no clear D. Between the trimmed V and J ends, which lost 6 bases and 2 bases, there was a span of 4 bases. In germline, CDR1 is SEHNR, CDR2 FQNEAQ (reference sequence). The CDR3 extends over 11 amino acids. CDR3 DNA: TGTGCCAGCAGTGGCAACTATGGCTACACCTTC. Translation: CASSGNYGYTF.

In the case of this clone: Within the sample, other DNA sequences also encode this same CDR3. The chain combines TRBV6-5 with TRBJ2-7; D uncertain. Looked up from germline, CDR1 is MNHEY and CDR2 is SVGAGI. The CDR3 loop spans 14 amino acids. V was pared by 6 bases and J by 2 bases, with 14 bases between. CDR3 amino acids: CASSLAGNPYEQYV. The CDR3 nucleotides are TGTGCCAGCAGCCTTGCAGGCAATCCCTACGAGCAGTACGTC.

This clone appeared a few times. V usage is TRBV4-1 and J usage is TRBJ1-3; weak D call: TRBD1 (6 bases). Germline-derived CDR1 and CDR2 are MGHRA and YSYEKL. The V and J ends lost 1 base and 4 bases respectively, with 11 bases between them. This CDR3 contains 15 residues. CDR3 amino acids: CASSQVVGGGNTIYF. CDR3 coding DNA: TGCGCCAGCAGCCAAGTTGTAGGGGGAGGAAACACCATATATTTT.

This chain uses TRBV4-2 with TRBJ2-1, with 10 bases matching TRBD2. Germline V gene data show CDR1 as LGHNA and CDR2 as YNFKEQ. This CDR3 contains 17 residues. Trimming cost V 3 bases and J 7 bases; bases outside gene matches: 12. Here the CDR3 DNA reads TGTGCCAGCAGCCACGGAGCGGGGGGGCAGTTGAAGAATGAGCAGTTCTTC. Its protein product is CASSHGAGGQLKNEQFF.

The chain couples TRBV5-6 to TRBJ2-1; 15 bases are a match to TRBD2. The CDR3 contains 16 residues. CDR1 and CDR2 (germline): SGHDT, YYEEEE. V gave up 2 bases and J gave up 5 bases; unmatched junction bases: 2. The CDR3 sequence is CASSFGLAGGHNEQFF. The DNA for the CDR3 is TGTGCCAGCAGCTTCGGACTAGCGGGGGGGCACAATGAGCAGTTCTTC.

The chain joins TRBV4-2 to TRBJ2-3; 7 bases are shared with TRBD1. J was trimmed by 3 bases and V by 5 bases; bases with no gene match: 8. Looked up from germline, CDR1 is LGHNA and CDR2 is YNFKEQ. This CDR3 is 15 amino acids long. CDR3 nucleotides: TGTGCCAGCAGCTCCCGGGACAGTGAGACAGATACGCAGTATTTT. Protein: CASSSRDSETDTQYF.

This clone was found once. The chain combines TRBV4-2 with TRBJ2-5, with 9 bases lining up with TRBD2. This CDR3 has 16 residues. J was trimmed by 2 bases and V by 1 base; bases with no gene match: 5. CDR1 is LGHNA, CDR2 YNFKEQ, per germline. CDR3: CASSQAAGLAQETQYF. In nucleotides, the CDR3 is TGTGCCAGCAGCCAAGCGGCGGGACTAGCACAAGAGACCCAGTACTTC.

V and J are TRBV30 and TRBJ1-6, with D possibly matching TRBD1 (6 bases). The CDR3 is 15 residues long. Trimming removed 5 bases at V and 3 bases at J, with 14 bases between. Per the germline V gene, CDR1 is GTSNPN and CDR2 is SVGIG (reference sequence). CDR3 sequence reads: CAWAGTPNYNSPLHF. CDR3 DNA: TGTGCCTGGGCCGGGACACCGAACTATAATTCACCCCTCCACTTT.

This clone is a singleton in its sample. This chain links TRBV30 with TRBJ2-2; D not resolved. Germline CDR1 is GTSNPN and CDR2 is SVGIG (reference sequence). The germline V and J ends were trimmed by 5 bases and 4 bases, with 17 bases remaining between them. The CDR3 sequence is 15 residues long. The CDR3 nucleotides read TGTGCCTGGTCACAGCTAAATACTGTCACCGGGGAGCTGTTTTTT. Its translation: CAWSQLNTVTGELFF.

The V and J genes are TRBV19 and TRBJ2-4; D is unresolved. CDR3 length equals 13 residues. The V gene's germline CDR1 is LNHDA and CDR2 SQIVND (reference sequence). Trimming removed 5 bases at V and 7 bases at J, with 12 bases between. The CDR3 sequence is CASSAGFWNIQYF. CDR3 DNA: TGTGCCAGTAGTGCAGGTTTTTGGAACATTCAGTACTTC.

The J gene is TRBJ2-7, the V gene TRBV29-1, with 11 bases aligning to TRBD2. The ends lost 4 bases at V and 0 bases at J; junction bases unmatched: 5. The V gene's germline CDR1 is SQVTM and CDR2 ANQGSEA. The length of the CDR3 is 15 residues. The CDR3 protein is CSVVPSGGLSYEQYF. As DNA, the CDR3 is TGCAGCGTTGTTCCTAGCGGGGGGCTCTCCTACGAGCAGTACTTC.

The genes are TRBV10-3 and TRBJ2-5, with D hard to call. Germline values: CDR1 ENHRY, CDR2 SYGVKD. The CDR3 covers 15 residues. The V and J ends lost 0 bases and 5 bases respectively, with 13 bases between them. The CDR3 DNA reads TGTGCCATCAGTGAGTCAGAATCCTTCGGGGAGACCCAGTACTTC. This sequence encodes CAISESESFGETQYF.

The chain employs TRBV10-3 and TRBJ1-6; D may be TRBD1 (5 bases). The CDR3 totals 15 residues. The germline V and J ends were trimmed by 3 bases and 8 bases, with 14 bases remaining between them. Germline V gene sequence: CDR1 ENHRY, CDR2 SYGVKD. The CDR3 bases are TGTGCCATCAGTGATCTGGTCAGGGAAGATTCACCCCTCCACTTT. This sequence encodes CAISDLVREDSPLHF.

V and J are TRBV9 and TRBJ1-1; tentatively, D is TRBD1 (5 bases). V lost 2 bases and J lost 0, with 11 bases in between. The germline CDR1 and CDR2 sequences are SGDLS and YYNGEE. The CDR3 is made up of 15 amino acids. The CDR3: CASSVEGALNTEAFF. CDR3 DNA: TGTGCCAGCAGCGTGGAAGGGGCCCTGAACACTGAAGCTTTCTTT.

The chain recombines TRBV6-1 with TRBJ1-4; D remains unclear. The CDR3 covers 18 residues. Germline CDR1 MNHNS, CDR2 SASEGT. V was shortened by 3 bases and J by 5 bases, with 22 bases between the two germline ends. CDR3 nucleotides: TGTGCCAGCAGTGACTGTCCAAGTCTCCTAGTCGACAATGAAAAACTGTTTTTT. Its protein product is CASSDCPSLLVDNEKLFF.